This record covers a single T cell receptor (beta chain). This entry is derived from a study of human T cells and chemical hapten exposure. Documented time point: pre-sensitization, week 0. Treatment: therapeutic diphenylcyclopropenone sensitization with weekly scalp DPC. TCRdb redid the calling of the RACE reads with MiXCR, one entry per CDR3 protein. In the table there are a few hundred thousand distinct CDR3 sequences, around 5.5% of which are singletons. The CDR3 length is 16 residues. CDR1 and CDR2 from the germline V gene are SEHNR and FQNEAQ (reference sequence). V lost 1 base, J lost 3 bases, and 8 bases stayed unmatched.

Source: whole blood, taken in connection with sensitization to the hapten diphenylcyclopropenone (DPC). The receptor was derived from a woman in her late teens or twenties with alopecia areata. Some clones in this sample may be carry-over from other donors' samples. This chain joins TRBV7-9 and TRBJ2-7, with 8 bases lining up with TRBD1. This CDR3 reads CASSLVTGVPNYEQYF. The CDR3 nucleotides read TGTGCCAGCAGCTTAGTGACAGGGGTACCCAACTACGAGCAGTACTTC. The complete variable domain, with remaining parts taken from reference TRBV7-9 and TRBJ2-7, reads DTGVSQNPRHKITKRGQNVTFRCDPISEHNRLYWYRQTLGQGPEFLTYFQNEAQLEKSRLLSDRFSAERPKGSFSTLEIQRTEQGDSAMYLCASSLVTGVPNYEQYFGPGTRLTVT.